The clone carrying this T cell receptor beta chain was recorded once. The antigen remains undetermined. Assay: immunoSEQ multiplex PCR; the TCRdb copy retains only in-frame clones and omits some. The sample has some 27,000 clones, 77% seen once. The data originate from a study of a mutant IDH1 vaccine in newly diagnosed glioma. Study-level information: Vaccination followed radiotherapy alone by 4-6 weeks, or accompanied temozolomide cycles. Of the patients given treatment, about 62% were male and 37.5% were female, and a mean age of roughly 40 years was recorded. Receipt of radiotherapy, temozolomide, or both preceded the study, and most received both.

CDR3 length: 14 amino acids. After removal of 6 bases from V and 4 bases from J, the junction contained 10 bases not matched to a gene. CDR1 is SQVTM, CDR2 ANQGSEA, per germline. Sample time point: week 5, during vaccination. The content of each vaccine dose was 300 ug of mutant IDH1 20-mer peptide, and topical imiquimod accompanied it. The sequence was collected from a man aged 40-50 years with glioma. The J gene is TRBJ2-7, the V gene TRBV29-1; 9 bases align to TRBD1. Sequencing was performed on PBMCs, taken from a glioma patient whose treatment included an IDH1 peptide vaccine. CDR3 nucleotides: TGCAGCGTGACGGGGGACAGGGACTCATACGAGCAGTACTTC. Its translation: CSVTGDRDSYEQYF.